These 29 T cell receptor beta chains were sequenced from one sample in a study of metastatic and nonmetastatic thyroid tumors (TCRdb year 2020). Receptor libraries were prepared by PCR. Data came from an Illumina HiSeq 4000. Clones were called with MiXCR by TCRdb after fastp trimmed the public reads at Q25, and only in-frame beta chains were retained. This sample gives approximately 20,000 clones in total; under 45% of them show up just once. Together, the top ten hold around 25% of the sample. No patient had received any treatment before thyroid surgery. Sequencing was done on a sample of tumor tissue. The receptors originated from a female donor with papillary thyroid cancer or a benign thyroid nodule (not recorded which). Some clones in this sample may be carry-over from other donors' samples.

The rearrangement uses TRBV5-1 and TRBJ1-1, with D possibly TRBD1 on 6 matching bases. With 1 base removed from V and 1 base from J, the gap between germline ends came to 11 bases. This CDR3 comprises 15 residues. CDR1 and CDR2 (germline): SGHRS, YFSETQ. CDR3 region: CASSLRSTGNTEAFF. CDR3 nucleotide sequence: TGCGCCAGCAGCTTGCGTTCGACAGGGAACACTGAAGCTTTCTTT.

This clone was seen only a few times. The CDR3 here is CASLGEAMGRYTF. The CDR3 DNA follows: TGTGCCAGCCTGGGTGAGGCTATGGGACGCTACACCTTC. V is TRBV2 and J is TRBJ1-2; weak D call: TRBD1 (5 bases). The V gene's germline CDR1 is SNHLY and CDR2 FYNNEI. V shed 8 bases and J shed 9 bases, with 19 bases lying between them. CDR3 length equals 13 residues.

This clone was seen once. The chain carries TRBV5-1 and TRBJ1-5; maybe TRBD1 (6 bases). Deletions cut 1 base from V and 4 bases from J, with 6 bases between. The CDR3 extends over 13 amino acids. In germline, CDR1 is SGHRS, CDR2 YFSETQ. The CDR3, as DNA: TGCGCCAGCAGCTTGACAGGGAATCAGCCCCAGCATTTT. The encoded protein is CASSLTGNQPQHF.

This clone was seen only a few times. The J gene is TRBJ1-2, the V gene TRBV6-5; TRBD1 agrees at 7 bases. V lost 2 bases, J lost 6 bases, and 6 bases stayed unmatched. Germline loops: CDR1 MNHEY, CDR2 SVGAGI. CDR3 length: 14 amino acids. CDR3 coding DNA: TGTGCCAGCAGTTACCTTGCAGGGGGACATGGCTACACCTTC. Its translation: CASSYLAGGHGYTF.

This clone has just a few counts. The genes are TRBV7-6 and TRBJ2-5; 10 nucleotides agree with TRBD1. The CDR3 is 18 residues long. V lost 3 bases and J lost 1; bases outside the gene matches: 11. The germline V gene has CDR1 SGHVS and CDR2 FNYEAQ. CDR3 amino acids: CASSFGSGQGPSQETQYF. Written as DNA, the CDR3 is TGTGCCAGCAGCTTTGGCTCGGGACAGGGGCCGAGCCAAGAGACCCAGTACTTC.

This clone has more than one count but fewer than ten. The V gene is TRBV28, the J gene TRBJ2-2; a weak D match, TRBD2 (6 bases). Germline CDR1 MDHEN, CDR2 SYDVKM. This CDR3 spans 14 amino acids. V was cut by 5 bases and J by 6 bases, with 13 bases left in between. CDR3 bases: TGTGCCAGCAGTGGGAGGTTGATAGCCGGGGAGCTGTTTTTT. Translated: CASSGRLIAGELFF.

This clone was observed a handful of times. This chain joins TRBV19 and TRBJ1-1; D is uncertain. The V end lost 3 bases, the J end lost 3 bases, and 11 bases lay between the germline ends. Germline values: CDR1 LNHDA, CDR2 SQIVND (reference sequence). CDR3 size: 14 residues. The DNA of the CDR3 is TGTGCCAGTAGTATTGTAGGGCGGGACACTGAAGCTTTCTTT. This sequence encodes CASSIVGRDTEAFF.

The V and J genes are TRBV6-5 and TRBJ1-5; D uncertain. This CDR3 is built from 12 residues. Germline CDR1 is MNHEY and CDR2 is SVGAGI. Between the trimmed V and J ends, which lost 4 bases and 6 bases, there was a span of 7 bases. The CDR3 here is CASSSSPQPQHF. The CDR3 DNA is TGTGCCAGCAGTTCCAGCCCTCAGCCCCAGCATTTT.

This clone was seen only a few times. The genes are TRBV19 and TRBJ2-7, with 10 bases fitting TRBD1. With V trimmed by 5 bases and J by 3 bases, 7 bases remained unmatched. CDR3 size: 15 residues. Germline V CDR1 and CDR2: LNHDA, SQIVND (reference sequence). Written as DNA, the CDR3 is TGTGCCAGTAGTTTAACCGGGACAGGGGACTACGAGCAGTACTTC. Translation: CASSLTGTGDYEQYF.

This clone has only one observation. A junction end diverges from the germline sequence, so it may reflect a read error. The J gene is TRBJ2-3, the V gene TRBV7-3, with 11 nucleotides matching TRBD2. Germline V gene sequence: CDR1 SGHTA, CDR2 FQGTGA. The CDR3 has 16 amino acids. The CDR3 loop is CASSPVAGGTTYTQYF. The CDR3 DNA reads TGTGCCAGCAGCCCGGTAGCGGGAGGGACCACATATACGCAGTATTTT. Together with reference TRBV7-3 and TRBJ2-3, the CDR3 gives the full variable domain: GAGVSQTPSNKVTEKGKYVELRCDPISGHTALYWYRQSLGQGPEFLIYFQGTGAADDSGLPNDRFFAVRPEGSVSTLKIQRTERGDSAVYLCASSPVAGGTTYTQYFGPGTRLTVL.

This clone appeared a few times. This chain connects TRBV30 to TRBJ2-7, with 7 nucleotides matching TRBD1. Germline CDR1 GTSNPN, CDR2 SVGIG (reference sequence). The CDR3 spans 15 residues. V lost 3 bases, J lost 3 bases, and 11 bases stayed unmatched. The chain's CDR3 is CAWRATDRNRYEQYF. The CDR3 DNA follows: TGTGCCTGGAGGGCAACGGACAGGAATCGCTACGAGCAGTACTTC.

The chain carries TRBV27 and TRBJ2-5, with 7 nucleotides matching TRBD2. This CDR3 region has 14 residues. Per the germline V gene, CDR1 is MNHEY and CDR2 is SMNVEV (reference sequence). Trimming cost V 5 bases and J 5 bases; bases outside gene matches: 8. In DNA, the CDR3 is TGTGCCAGCAGTAACCCGGACGGGGGGGAGACCCAGTACTTC. Amino acid sequence: CASSNPDGGETQYF.

The chain recombines TRBV5-1 with TRBJ1-2; D unresolved. This CDR3 has 15 residues. The ends were cut back, 0 bases at V and 7 bases at J, with 16 bases in the middle. Per the germline V gene, CDR1 is SGHRS and CDR2 is YFSETQ. This CDR3 is CASSLGPEVGGGYTF. Written as DNA, the CDR3 is TGCGCCAGCAGCTTGGGGCCAGAAGTGGGAGGTGGCTACACCTTC.

J is TRBJ2-7 and V is TRBV20-1; the D gene is possibly TRBD1 (5 bases). This CDR3 comprises 15 residues. Looked up from germline, CDR1 is DFQATT and CDR2 is SNEGSKA (reference sequence). V gave up 3 bases and J gave up 0 bases, with 15 bases separating them. CDR3 in amino acids: CSASRDQVSSYEQYF. The DNA for the CDR3 is TGCAGTGCTAGCAGGGATCAGGTTAGCTCCTACGAGCAGTACTTC.

The genes are TRBV12-3 or TRBV12-4 and TRBJ2-1; maybe TRBD1 (6 bases). Trimming took off 1 base at V and 0 bases at J, with 7 bases between the two ends. The CDR3 has 15 amino acids. The CDR3 sequence: CASSLEGGSYNEQFF. CDR3 sequence (DNA): TGTGCCAGCAGTTTAGAAGGGGGCTCCTACAATGAGCAGTTCTTC.

Concerning this clone itself: A junction boundary mismatches the germline segment, possibly from a read error. The CDR3 is CASSPGGNTGELFF. The CDR3 coding sequence is TGTGCTAGCAGTCCTGGGGGGAACACCGGGGAGCTGTTTTTT. The chain has TRBV7-7 and TRBJ2-2; D may be TRBD1 or TRBD2 (5 bases each). The CDR3 is 14 amino acids. Germline assignment: CDR1 SSHAT and CDR2 FNYEAQ (reference sequence).

This chain connects TRBV14 to TRBJ2-1, with D maybe TRBD1 (6 bases). V gave up 5 bases and J gave up 4 bases, with 12 bases separating them. The CDR3 length is 14 residues. Germline V gives CDR1 SGHDN, CDR2 FVKESK. The CDR3 region is CASSFRDTYNEQFF. The CDR3 DNA reads as TGTGCCAGCAGCTTCCGGGACACATACAATGAGCAGTTCTTC.

The chain uses TRBV24-1 and TRBJ1-4; D remains unclear. This CDR3 region has 13 residues. Germline CDR1 is KGHDR and CDR2 is SFDVKD. V was cut by 9 bases and J by 8 bases, with 15 bases left in between. The CDR3 loop reads CATPAGLREKLFF. CDR3 sequence (DNA): TGTGCCACCCCCGCGGGTTTACGGGAAAAACTGTTTTTT.

Points on this clone: Sequence at one end of the junction differs from germline and may be a read error. The chain uses TRBV6-2 or TRBV6-3 and TRBJ2-6; D is possibly TRBD2 (5 bases). The CDR3 is made up of 20 amino acids. CDR1 is MNHEY and CDR2 is SVGEGT in the germline V gene. CDR3 sequence (DNA): TGTGCCAGCAGTTACCCTACGAGAGGGCCCGAATTCTCTGTGGCCAACGTCCTGACTTTC. Translating gives CASSYPTRGPEFSVANVLTF.

The chain has TRBV30 and TRBJ1-2; 9 bases are a match to TRBD1. Germline V CDR1 and CDR2: GTSNPN, SVGIG (reference sequence). The CDR3 length is 13 residues. V lost 2 bases to trimming and J lost 7 bases; unmatched junction nucleotides: 5. Written as DNA, the CDR3 is TGTGCCTGGAGTACAGGGACAGGGCCTGGCTACACCTTC. This gives the protein CAWSTGTGPGYTF. Variable domain in full (rest from reference TRBV30 and TRBJ1-2): SQTIHQWPATLVQPVGSPLSLECTVEGTSNPNLYWYRQAAGRGLQLLFYSVGIGQISSEVPQNLSASRPQDRQFILSSKKLLLSDSGFYLCAWSTGTGPGYTFGSGTRLTVV.

V and J are TRBV11-3 and TRBJ2-2; 8 bases fit TRBD2. The CDR3 sequence is 16 residues long. Looked up from germline, CDR1 is SGHNT and CDR2 is YENEEA. The J segment lost 5 bases and the V segment lost 5 bases, leaving 10 bases of the junction unmatched. CDR3 sequence reads: CASSTGTSGSTGELFF. Here the CDR3 DNA reads TGTGCCAGCAGCACTGGTACTAGCGGATCGACCGGGGAGCTGTTTTTT.

The genes are TRBV12-3 or TRBV12-4 and TRBJ1-3; the D gene is possibly TRBD1 (6 bases). Deletions cut 8 bases from V and 8 bases from J, with 22 bases between. The CDR3 spans 15 residues. The CDR3 DNA reads as TGTGCCAGCCTTCTAACAGGGAGGATGGTTGACACCATATATTTT. It specifies CASLLTGRMVDTIYF.

V gene TRBV20-1 combines with J gene TRBJ2-7, with D perhaps TRBD1 (5 bases). CDR3 size: 13 residues. The germline V gene has CDR1 DFQATT and CDR2 SNEGSKA (reference sequence). V was pared by 0 bases and J by 3 bases, with 9 bases between. The CDR3 DNA reads as TGCAGTGCTAGAGAGGGCAGGGACTACGAGCAGTACTTC. Protein product: CSAREGRDYEQYF.

CDR3 amino acids: CASSLDWRGNQPQHF. The CDR3 nucleotides are TGTGCCAGCAGCTTAGATTGGCGGGGGAATCAGCCCCAGCATTTT. J is TRBJ1-5 and V is TRBV11-2; D may be TRBD1 (5 bases). Germline V gives CDR1 SGHAT, CDR2 FQNNGV. CDR3 size: 15 residues. V lost 0 bases to trimming and J lost 4 bases, with 10 bases between them.

V is TRBV12-5 and J is TRBJ2-1; perhaps TRBD2 as D (6 bases). This CDR3 is built from 15 residues. Germline V gene data show CDR1 as LGHNT and CDR2 as FRNRAP. Trimming shortened V by 5 bases and J by 7 bases, and 18 bases separated the two germline ends. The CDR3 DNA is TGTGCTAGTGGTCGATCCGGGACCGGGGGTAATGAGCAGTTCTTC. This sequence encodes CASGRSGTGGNEQFF. The full variable domain, rest sourced from reference TRBV12-5 and TRBJ2-1, is DARVTQTPRHKVTEMGQEVTMRCQPILGHNTVFWYRQTMMQGLELLAYFRNRAPLDDSGMPKDRFSAEMPDATLATLKIQPSEPRDSAVYFCASGRSGTGGNEQFFGPGTRLTVL.

This clone is a singleton in its sample. This rearrangement joins TRBV20-1 to TRBJ2-1; TRBD2 agrees at 10 bases. This CDR3 spans 14 amino acids. The J segment lost 2 bases and the V segment lost 6 bases, leaving 4 bases of the junction unmatched. Germline V lookup: CDR1 DFQATT, CDR2 SNEGSKA (reference sequence). The chain's CDR3 is CSAPAGGTYNEQFF. In DNA form, the CDR3 reads TGCAGTGCCCCAGCGGGAGGGACCTACAATGAGCAGTTCTTC.

There are a few counts of this clone. The V and J genes are TRBV27 and TRBJ2-7; 11 bases are a match to TRBD2. Germline values: CDR1 MNHEY, CDR2 SMNVEV (reference sequence). Germline trimming cut 4 bases from V and 2 bases from J; bases unmatched to any gene: 10. The CDR3 covers 17 residues. The CDR3 nucleotides are TGTGCCAGCAGTTACGGAGGGCGACTAGCGGGAACCTACGAGCAGTACTTC. Translating it yields CASSYGGRLAGTYEQYF.

The chain is built from TRBV2 and TRBJ2-2; no clear D. Trimming took off 5 bases at V and 8 bases at J, with 6 bases between the two ends. The CDR3 contains 11 residues. CDR1 and CDR2 (germline): SNHLY, FYNNEI. CDR3 nucleotides: TGTGCCAGCAGTTGGAAAGGGGAGCTGTTTTTT. Its protein product is CASSWKGELFF. Full variable domain (remainder filled in from reference TRBV2 and TRBJ2-2): EPEVTQTPSHQVTQMGQEVILRCVPISNHLYFYWYRQILGQKVEFLVSFYNNEISEKSEIFDDQFSVERPDGSNFTLKIRSTKLEDSAMYFCASSWKGELFFGEGSRLTVL.

The chain recombines TRBV6-2 or TRBV6-3 with TRBJ2-3; 10 bases agree with TRBD2. This CDR3 has 16 amino acids. V was clipped by 6 bases and J by 4 bases; unmatched bases: 10. Germline assignment: CDR1 MNHEY and CDR2 SVGEGT. CDR3 protein: CASSLPPSGGSDTQYF. The CDR3 DNA is TGTGCCAGCAGCCTCCCCCCTAGCGGGGGCTCAGATACGCAGTATTTT.